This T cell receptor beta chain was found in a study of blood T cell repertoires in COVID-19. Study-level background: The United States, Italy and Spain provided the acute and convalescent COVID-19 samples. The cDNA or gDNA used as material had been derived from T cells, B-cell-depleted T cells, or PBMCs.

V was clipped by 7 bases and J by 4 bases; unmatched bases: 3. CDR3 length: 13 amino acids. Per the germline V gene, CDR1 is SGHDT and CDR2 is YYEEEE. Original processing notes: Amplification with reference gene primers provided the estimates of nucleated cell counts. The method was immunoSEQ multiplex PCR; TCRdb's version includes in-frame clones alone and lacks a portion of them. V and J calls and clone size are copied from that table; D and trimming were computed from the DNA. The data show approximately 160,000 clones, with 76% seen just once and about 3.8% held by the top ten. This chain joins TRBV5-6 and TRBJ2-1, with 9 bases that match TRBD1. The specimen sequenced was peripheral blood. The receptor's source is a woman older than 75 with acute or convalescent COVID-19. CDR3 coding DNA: TGTGCCAGCGGGACAGGGCCTTACAATGAGCAGTTCTTC. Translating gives CASGTGPYNEQFF.